The subject of this entry is one T cell receptor beta chain. Its cognate antigen is unknown. Trimming took 4 bases from V and 7 from J; bases not matched to a gene: 13. CDR1 and CDR2 (germline): MNHEY, SVGAGI. CDR3 length equals 16 residues. The source of the sample is a study of T cell responses to AZD1222 COVID-19 vaccine. Study-wide background: Samples with a second dose at about 4 or about 12 weeks were pooled together. General observations from the study: Two AZD1222 doses significantly raised spike-specific TCR breadth and depth over controls.

TCRdb keeps only in-frame clones here, not all; method: immunoSEQ multiplex PCR. The profile shows around 190,000 clones, around 94% of them singletons. This TCR came from an adult in good health. The V and J genes are TRBV6-5 and TRBJ2-5; 9 bases are a match to TRBD2. The sequences come from peripheral blood, collected on day 0 of AZD1222 vaccination. CDR3 bases: TGTGCCAGCAGTTTTGGTCAAGCGGGGGGCCCCTGGACCCAGTACTTC. Encoded protein: CASSFGQAGGPWTQYF.